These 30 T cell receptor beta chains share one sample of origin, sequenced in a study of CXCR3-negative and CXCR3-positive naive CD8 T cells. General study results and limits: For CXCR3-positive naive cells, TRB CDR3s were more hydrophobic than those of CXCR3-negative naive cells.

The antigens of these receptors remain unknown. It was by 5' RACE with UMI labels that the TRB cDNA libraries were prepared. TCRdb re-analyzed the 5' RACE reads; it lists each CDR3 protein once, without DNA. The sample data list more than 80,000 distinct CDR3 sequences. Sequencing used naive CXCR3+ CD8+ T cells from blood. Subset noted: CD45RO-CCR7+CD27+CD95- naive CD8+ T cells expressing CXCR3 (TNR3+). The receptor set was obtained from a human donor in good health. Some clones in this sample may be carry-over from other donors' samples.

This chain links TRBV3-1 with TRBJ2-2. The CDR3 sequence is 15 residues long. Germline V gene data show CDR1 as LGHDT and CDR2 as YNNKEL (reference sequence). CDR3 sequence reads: CASSQEAMGTGELFF.

CDR3 sequence: CASSFWAAPPHEQYF. V is TRBV12-3 or TRBV12-4 and J is TRBJ2-7. The CDR3 totals 15 residues.

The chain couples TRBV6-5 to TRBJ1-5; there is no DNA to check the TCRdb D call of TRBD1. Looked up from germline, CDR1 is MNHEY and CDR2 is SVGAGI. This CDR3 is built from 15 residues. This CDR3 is CASSSQGFGNQPQHF.

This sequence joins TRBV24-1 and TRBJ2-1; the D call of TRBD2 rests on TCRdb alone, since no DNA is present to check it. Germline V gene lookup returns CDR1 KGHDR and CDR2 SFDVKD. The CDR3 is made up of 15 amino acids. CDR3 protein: CATSDPSGGDNEQFF.

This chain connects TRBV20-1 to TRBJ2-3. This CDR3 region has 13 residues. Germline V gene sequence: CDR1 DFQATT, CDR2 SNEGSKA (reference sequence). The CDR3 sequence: CSAGMANTDTQYF.

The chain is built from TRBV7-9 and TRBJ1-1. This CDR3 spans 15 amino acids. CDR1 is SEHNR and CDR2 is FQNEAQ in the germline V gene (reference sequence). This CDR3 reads CASSPKGREGTEAFF.

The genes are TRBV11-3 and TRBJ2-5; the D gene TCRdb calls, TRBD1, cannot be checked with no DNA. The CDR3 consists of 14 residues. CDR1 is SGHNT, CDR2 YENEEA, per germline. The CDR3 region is CASSSPDGKETQYF.

This CDR3 reads CSARVVGAIDEQYF. The chain is built from TRBV20-1 and TRBJ2-7. Germline loops: CDR1 DFQATT, CDR2 SNEGSKA (reference sequence). This CDR3 comprises 14 residues.

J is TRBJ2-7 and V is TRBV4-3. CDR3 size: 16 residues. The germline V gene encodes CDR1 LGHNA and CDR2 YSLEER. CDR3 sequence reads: CASSQDRVLHPYEQYF.

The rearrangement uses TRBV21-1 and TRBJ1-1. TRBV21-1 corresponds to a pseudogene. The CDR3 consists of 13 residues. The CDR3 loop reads CASSKGPDTEAFF.

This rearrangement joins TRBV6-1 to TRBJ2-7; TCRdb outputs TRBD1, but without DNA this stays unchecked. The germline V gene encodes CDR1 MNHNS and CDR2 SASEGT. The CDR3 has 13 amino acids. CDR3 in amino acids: CASRPTGAREQYF.

The chain's CDR3 is CASTRGIYNEQFF. The chain combines TRBV19 with TRBJ2-1; the D call of TRBD1 rests on TCRdb alone, since no DNA is present to check it. The germline V gene has CDR1 LNHDA and CDR2 SQIVND (reference sequence). The CDR3 is 13 residues long.

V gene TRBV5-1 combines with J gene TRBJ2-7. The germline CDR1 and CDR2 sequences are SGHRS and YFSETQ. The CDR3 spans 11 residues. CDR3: CASSFGHEQYF.

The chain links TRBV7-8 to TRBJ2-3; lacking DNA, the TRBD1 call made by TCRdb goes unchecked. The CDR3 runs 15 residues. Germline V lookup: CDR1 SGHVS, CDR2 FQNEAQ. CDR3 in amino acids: CASTPDRRLTDTQYF.

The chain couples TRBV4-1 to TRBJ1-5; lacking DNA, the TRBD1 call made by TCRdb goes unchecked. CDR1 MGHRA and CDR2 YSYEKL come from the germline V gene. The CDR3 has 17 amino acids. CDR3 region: CASSNEVGGLGNQPQHF.

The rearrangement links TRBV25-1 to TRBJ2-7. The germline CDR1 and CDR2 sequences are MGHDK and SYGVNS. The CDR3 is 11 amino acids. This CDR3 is CASGTQGEQYF.

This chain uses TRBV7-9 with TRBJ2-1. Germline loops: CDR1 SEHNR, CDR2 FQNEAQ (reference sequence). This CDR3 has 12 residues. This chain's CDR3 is CASSPAPDEQFF.

The CDR3 sequence: CVSSQLTGSTDTQYF. The chain carries TRBV4-3 and TRBJ2-3; the D gene TCRdb calls, TRBD1, cannot be checked with no DNA. The CDR3 totals 15 residues. CDR1 and CDR2 (germline): LGHNA, YSLEER.

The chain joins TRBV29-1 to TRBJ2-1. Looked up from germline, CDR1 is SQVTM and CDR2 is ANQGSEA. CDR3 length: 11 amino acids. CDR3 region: CSVDRLGEQFF.

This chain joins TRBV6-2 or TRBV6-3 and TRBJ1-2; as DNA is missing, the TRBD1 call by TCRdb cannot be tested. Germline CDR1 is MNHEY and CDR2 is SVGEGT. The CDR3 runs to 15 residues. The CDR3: CASNSYGTEDYGYTF.

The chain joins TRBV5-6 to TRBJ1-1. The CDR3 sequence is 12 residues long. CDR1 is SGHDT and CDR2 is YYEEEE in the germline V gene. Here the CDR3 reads CASSFLNTEAFF.

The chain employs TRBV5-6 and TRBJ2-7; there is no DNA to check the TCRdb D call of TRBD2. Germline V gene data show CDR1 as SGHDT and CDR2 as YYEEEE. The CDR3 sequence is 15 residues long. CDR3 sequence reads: CASTLGAGVFYEQYF.

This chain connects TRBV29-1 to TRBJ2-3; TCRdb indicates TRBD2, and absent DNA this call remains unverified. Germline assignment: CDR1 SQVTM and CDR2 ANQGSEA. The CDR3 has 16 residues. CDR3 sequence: CSVEVILAGLTDTQYF.

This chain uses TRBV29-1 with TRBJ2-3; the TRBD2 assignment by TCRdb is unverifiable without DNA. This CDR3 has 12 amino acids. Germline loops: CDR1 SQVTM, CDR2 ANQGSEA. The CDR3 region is CSVPAVTDTQYF.

The CDR3 spells CSVEDPRTGVQETQYF. V is TRBV29-1 and J is TRBJ2-5; the TRBD1 assignment by TCRdb is unverifiable without DNA. This CDR3 comprises 16 residues. CDR1 is SQVTM, CDR2 ANQGSEA, per germline.

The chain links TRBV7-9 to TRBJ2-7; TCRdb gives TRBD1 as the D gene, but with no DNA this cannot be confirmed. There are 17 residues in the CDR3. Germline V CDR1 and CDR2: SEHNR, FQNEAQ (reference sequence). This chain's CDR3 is CASSLPRTGVSSYEQYF.

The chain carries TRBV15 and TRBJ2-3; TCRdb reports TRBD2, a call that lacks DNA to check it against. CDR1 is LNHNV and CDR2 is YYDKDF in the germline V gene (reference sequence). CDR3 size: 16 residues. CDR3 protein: CATSRGWRGGTDTQYF.

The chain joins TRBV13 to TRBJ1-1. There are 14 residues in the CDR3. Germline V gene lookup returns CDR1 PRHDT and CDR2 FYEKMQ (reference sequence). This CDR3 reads CASRPLPGGTEAFF.

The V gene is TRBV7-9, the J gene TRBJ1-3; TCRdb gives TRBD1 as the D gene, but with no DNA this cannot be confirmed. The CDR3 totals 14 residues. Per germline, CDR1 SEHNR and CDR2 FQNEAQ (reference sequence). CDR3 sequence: CASSPGVSGNTIYF.

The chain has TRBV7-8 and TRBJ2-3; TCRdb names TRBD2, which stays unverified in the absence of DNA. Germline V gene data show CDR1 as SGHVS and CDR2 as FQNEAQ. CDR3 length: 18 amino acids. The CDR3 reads CASSLLELGLAVADTQYF.